This entry describes one T cell receptor beta chain. This entry comes from a study of blood T cell repertoires in COVID-19. Looking at the study overall: In each case, the material was cDNA or gDNA derived from T cells, B-cell-depleted T cells, or PBMCs.

Seattle patient enrollment occurred during active infection, with longitudinal follow-up thereafter. CDR1 KGHDR and CDR2 SFDVKD come from the germline V gene. The CDR3 contains 14 residues. Trimming took 4 bases from V and 4 from J; bases not matched to a gene: 5. Sequenced by immunoSEQ multiplex PCR; TCRdb stores in-frame clones only, minus some. The sample lists roughly 150,000 clones; under 95% were seen once. This sequence originates from a man aged 18 to 35 with COVID-19, enrolled during active disease. Sequencing used peripheral blood. The gene calls are TRBV24-1 and TRBJ1-1; 7 bases match TRBD1. For the CDR3, the DNA is TGTGCCACCAGTGACAACAGGGGTAGCACTGAAGCTTTCTTT. Protein product: CATSDNRGSTEAFF.